The rows below give T cell receptor beta chains drawn from one sample of a study of cytomegalovirus exposure and HLA in healthy donors. Profiled with immunoSEQ multiplex PCR; TCRdb holds only in-frame clones, not every one. Of over 130,000 clones in the sample, roughly four fifths were seen once. Sequencing used PBMCs. These receptors came from a male donor in good health and CMV-seronegative. Each CDR3 is given with its conserved first and last residue. A D gene is named only where the DNA matches it firmly. Size is omitted from some rows. Given values are once, few, many or a class for expanded clones.

d_call,j_call,v_call,clone_size,cdr3_length,cdr3_aa,cdr3_nt
TRBD1,TRBJ1-4,TRBV27,NA,14,CASSLTGVHEKLFF,TGTGCCAGCAGTTTGACAGGGGTTCATGAAAAACTGTTTTTT
NA,TRBJ2-7,TRBV29-1,NA,12,CSVVATTYEQYF,TGCAGCGTTGTGGCCACCACCTACGAGCAGTACTTC
NA,TRBJ1-2,TRBV6-5,NA,13,CASRESGEYGYTF,TGTGCCAGCAGGGAGTCAGGGGAGTATGGCTACACCTTC
NA,TRBJ1-2,TRBV5-6,NA,14,CASSDAAVSYGYTF,TGTGCCAGCAGCGATGCGGCAGTCAGCTATGGCTACACCTTC
NA,TRBJ2-5,TRBV7-8,NA,13,CASSLTDQETQYF,TGTGCCAGCAGCTTGACAGATCAAGAGACCCAGTACTTC
NA,TRBJ2-3,TRBV27,once,12,CASSFPADTQYF,TGTGCCAGCAGTTTCCCCGCAGATACGCAGTATTTT
NA,TRBJ1-1,TRBV10-3,NA,16,CAISESHRVLMTEAFF,TGTGCCATCAGTGAGTCCCACAGGGTGTTAATGACTGAAGCTTTCTTT
NA,TRBJ2-1,TRBV19,NA,14,CAREAGLCYNEQFF,TGTGCCCGCGAGGCGGGACTCTGCTACAATGAGCAGTTCTTC
NA,TRBJ2-4,TRBV6-5,NA,14,CASSYAGTKNIQYF,TGTGCCAGCAGTTACGCAGGGACCAAAAACATTCAGTACTTC
TRBD2,TRBJ2-2,TRBV30,NA,12,CAWSNKAGGKVF,TGTGCCTGGAGCAATAAGGCGGGGGGCAAGGTTTTT
NA,TRBJ2-5,TRBV18,NA,14,CASSPNARGETQYF,TGTGCCAGCTCACCAAACGCTCGGGGAGAGACCCAGTACTTC
NA,TRBJ2-7,TRBV5-6,once,17,CASSRGPKWGHSYEQYF,TGTGCCAGCAGCCGGGGACCGAAATGGGGACACTCCTACGAGCAGTACTTC
TRBD1,TRBJ2-5,TRBV11-1,once,15,CASSLGDSLRGTQYF,TGTGCCAGCAGCTTAGGGGACAGCCTGAGGGGGACCCAGTACTTC
NA,TRBJ1-1,TRBV11-2,NA,14,CASSLGQSNTEAFF,TGTGCCAGCAGCTTAGGACAGTCGAACACTGAAGCTTTCTTT
NA,TRBJ1-5,TRBV5-6,NA,16,CASRWIDRSINQPQHF,TGTGCCAGCAGGTGGATAGACCGGAGCATCAATCAGCCCCAGCATTTT
NA,TRBJ1-1,TRBV7-3,NA,13,CASSVTESTEAFF,TGTGCCAGCAGCGTGACAGAGAGCACTGAAGCTTTCTTT
TRBD1,TRBJ1-2,TRBV30,few,13,CAWNRQGNYGYTF,TGTGCCTGGAACAGACAGGGAAACTATGGCTACACCTTC